What follows are 32 T cell receptor beta chains derived from one specimen sequenced in a study of blood T cell repertoires in COVID-19. The repertoire was sequenced with immunoSEQ multiplex PCR; TCRdb's copy has only in-frame clones and lacks some. The data contain approximately 530,000 clones, about 89% of them singletons. Sequenced sample: peripheral blood. The receptors derive from a woman aged 45-59 years with COVID-19, enrolled during active disease.

This chain connects TRBV30 to TRBJ1-5, with a tentative D call TRBD1 (6 bases). Trimming left V 2 bases short and J 8 bases short, with 16 bases between. Germline assignment: CDR1 GTSNPN and CDR2 SVGIG (reference sequence). The CDR3 has 14 amino acids. CDR3 in amino acids: CAWSSGVPTKPQHF. In DNA, the CDR3 is TGTGCCTGGAGTTCAGGGGTCCCCACGAAGCCCCAGCATTTT.

The genes are TRBV3-1 (or the pseudogene TRBV3-2) and TRBJ1-1; TRBD1 agrees at 7 bases. V lost 6 bases, J lost 10 bases, and 8 bases stayed unmatched. From germline, CDR1 is LGHDT and CDR2 YNNKEL (reference sequence). CDR3 length: 12 amino acids. CDR3 sequence: CASSQNQGGAFF. The CDR3 DNA follows: TGTGCCAGCAGTCAAAATCAGGGGGGAGCTTTCTTT.

This clone appeared a single time. This chain links TRBV5-1 with TRBJ2-1, with D uncertain. This CDR3 region has 14 residues. CDR1 and CDR2 from the germline V gene are SGHRS and YFSETQ. With 0 bases removed from V and 5 bases from J, the gap between germline ends came to 9 bases. The CDR3 reads CASSLGAANNEQFF. The DNA for the CDR3 is TGCGCCAGCAGCTTGGGGGCAGCCAACAATGAGCAGTTCTTC. The complete variable domain, with remaining parts taken from reference TRBV5-1 and TRBJ2-1, reads KAGVTQTPRYLIKTRGQQVTLSCSPISGHRSVSWYQQTPGQGLQFLFEYFSETQRNKGNFPGRFSGRQFSNSRSEMNVSTLELGDSALYLCASSLGAANNEQFFGPGTRLTVL.

This chain uses TRBV7-8 with TRBJ1-5, with D possibly TRBD1 on 6 matching bases. With 5 bases removed from V and 11 bases from J, the gap between germline ends came to 22 bases. The CDR3 is 15 residues long. Germline CDR1 reads SGHVS; CDR2 reads FQNEAQ. The CDR3 DNA sequence: TGTGCCAGCAGCCCCTTGGCACAGGGAGTGGCGACCCAGCATTTT. It encodes CASSPLAQGVATQHF.

The rearrangement links TRBV30 to TRBJ2-1, with 11 bases identical to TRBD2. Looked up from germline, CDR1 is GTSNPN and CDR2 is SVGIG (reference sequence). Trimming at V came to 3 bases and at J to 7 bases, leaving 11 bases not matched to a gene. CDR3 length: 16 amino acids. Written as DNA, the CDR3 is TGTGCCTGGAGCCATTTTACTAGCGGGGGTGTAAATGAGCAGTTCTTC. Its translation is CAWSHFTSGGVNEQFF.

Regarding this clone: The junction shows a germline mismatch at one end, possibly a read error. This sequence joins TRBV12-3 or TRBV12-4 and TRBJ1-3; unclear D gene. The CDR3 spans 13 residues. The CDR3 protein is CASSLAPGSTIYF. The CDR3 nucleotides are TGTGCCAGCAGTTTAGCGCCGGGAAGCACCATATATTTT.

This rearrangement joins TRBV28 to TRBJ1-3; 8 bases line up with TRBD1. Germline-derived CDR1 and CDR2 are MDHEN and SYDVKM. The trim removed 3 bases at V and 2 bases at J, leaving 3 bases unmatched. The CDR3 loop spans 15 amino acids. The chain's CDR3 is CASSFQGAAGNTIYF. CDR3 nucleotides: TGTGCCAGCAGTTTTCAGGGGGCGGCTGGAAACACCATATATTTT.

V is TRBV10-3 and J is TRBJ1-6; D perhaps matches TRBD1 (5 bases). The CDR3 spans 13 residues. The V gene lost 8 bases and the J gene lost 8 bases, with 13 bases spanning the gap. Germline loops: CDR1 ENHRY, CDR2 SYGVKD. CDR3 in DNA: TGTGCCATCGGCGAAGGGGTGGATTCACCCCTCCACTTT. Translated, it gives CAIGEGVDSPLHF.

The chain recombines TRBV3-1 (or the pseudogene TRBV3-2) with TRBJ2-7; 7 nucleotides align to TRBD1. Trimming at V came to 4 bases and at J to 3 bases, leaving 12 bases not matched to a gene. This CDR3 spans 16 amino acids. Germline values: CDR1 LGHDT, CDR2 YNNKEL (reference sequence). The CDR3 sequence is CASSPTGVRRRYEQYF. The CDR3 DNA is TGTGCCAGCAGCCCAACAGGGGTCCGCCGCCGCTACGAGCAGTACTTC.

The chain is built from TRBV7-9 and TRBJ1-2, with TRBD1 identical over 8 bases. In germline, CDR1 is SEHNR, CDR2 FQNEAQ (reference sequence). The CDR3 extends over 14 amino acids. Trimming took 6 bases from V and 4 from J; bases not matched to a gene: 7. Here the CDR3 reads CASSSGQELYGYTF. In DNA form, the CDR3 reads TGTGCCAGCAGTTCGGGACAGGAACTCTATGGCTACACCTTC.

This clone has just one count. The gene calls are TRBV28 and TRBJ2-1; D may be TRBD2 (6 bases). V was shortened by 6 bases and J by 0 bases, with 18 bases between the two germline ends. The germline V gene has CDR1 MDHEN and CDR2 SYDVKM. The CDR3 contains 17 residues. The CDR3 loop reads CASSPPKAGPSYNEQFF. The CDR3 DNA is TGTGCCAGCAGCCCTCCGAAGGCGGGGCCCTCCTACAATGAGCAGTTCTTC.

The rearrangement links TRBV29-1 to TRBJ2-7; the match to TRBD1 covers 9 bases. Germline CDR1 is SQVTM and CDR2 is ANQGSEA. The CDR3 consists of 13 residues. Trimming cost V 4 bases and J 3 bases; bases outside gene matches: 4. The CDR3 region is CSVAETGGYEQYF. CDR3 coding DNA: TGCAGCGTTGCCGAGACAGGGGGCTACGAGCAGTACTTC.

This clone is a singleton in its sample. V gene TRBV9 combines with J gene TRBJ1-2; D is undetermined. The length of the CDR3 is 13 residues. V gave up 6 bases and J gave up 0 bases, with 9 bases separating them. Per germline, CDR1 SGDLS and CDR2 YYNGEE. CDR3 nucleotide sequence: TGTGCCAGCAATGCGGGAGCTAACTATGGCTACACCTTC. Protein sequence: CASNAGANYGYTF.

V usage is TRBV7-3 and J usage is TRBJ2-2, with D possibly TRBD1 on 5 matching bases. Germline V gives CDR1 SGHTA, CDR2 FQGTGA. This CDR3 contains 17 residues. Trimming removed 4 bases from V and 0 bases from J, with 15 bases in between. CDR3 sequence reads: CASSSTEQVTNTGELFF. CDR3 nucleotides: TGTGCCAGCAGCTCCACCGAACAGGTTACGAACACCGGGGAGCTGTTTTTT.

To note about this clone: Other DNA sequences in this sample translate to the same CDR3. The J gene is TRBJ1-4, the V gene TRBV24-1; 9 bases map to TRBD1. Trimming at V came to 2 bases and at J to 5 bases, leaving 2 bases not matched to a gene. The germline gives CDR1 KGHDR, CDR2 SFDVKD. The CDR3 has 15 amino acids. The CDR3 DNA sequence: TGTGCCACCAGTGATTCCGGGACAGGGAATGAAAAACTGTTTTTT. Translation: CATSDSGTGNEKLFF.

This chain joins TRBV9 and TRBJ1-5, with TRBD1 matching over 10 bases. The ends lost 4 bases at V and 3 bases at J; junction bases unmatched: 4. Germline CDR1 SGDLS, CDR2 YYNGEE. The CDR3 has 15 amino acids. The CDR3 DNA follows: TGTGCCAGCAGCCCCGGACAGGGGGACAATCAGCCCCAGCATTTT. Translated: CASSPGQGDNQPQHF.

This clone was observed a single time. The genes are TRBV7-7 and TRBJ2-5; TRBD1 aligns across 7 bases. The V gene end was trimmed by 1 base and the J gene end by 3 bases; junction bases not matched to a gene: 2. CDR1 is SSHAT and CDR2 is FNYEAQ in the germline V gene (reference sequence). The CDR3 loop spans 14 amino acids. CDR3 nucleotides: TGTGCCAGCAGCTTAGTGGGGACAGAAGAGACCCAGTACTTC. Its translation: CASSLVGTEETQYF.

The chain uses TRBV6-5 and TRBJ1-4; possible D gene TRBD1, 6 bases. The V end was cut by 6 bases, the J end by 8 bases, with 16 bases between. Germline V gene sequence: CDR1 MNHEY, CDR2 SVGAGI. The CDR3 runs to 14 residues. The CDR3, as DNA: TGTGCCAGCAGACAGGGAGGGGAAGGGGAAAAACTGTTTTTT. Translated: CASRQGGEGEKLFF.

The DNA of the CDR3 is TGTGCCAGCAGCCCGCAGGGGATCTATGGCTACACCTTC. Translated, it gives CASSPQGIYGYTF. The chain joins TRBV7-2 to TRBJ1-2; TRBD1 is a possible D gene (6 bases). V shed 5 bases and J shed 4 bases, with 11 bases lying between them. Germline CDR1 is SGHTA and CDR2 is FQGNSA. The CDR3 is 13 amino acids.

The chain carries TRBV12-5 and TRBJ1-1, with 7 bases that match TRBD1. Trimming removed 4 bases from V and 2 bases from J; junction bases left unmatched: 7. The CDR3 spans 15 residues. Germline values: CDR1 LGHNT, CDR2 FRNRAP. CDR3 loop: CASGWTGTDNTEAFF. In DNA form, the CDR3 reads TGTGCTAGTGGTTGGACCGGGACAGACAACACTGAAGCTTTCTTT.

The chain couples TRBV27 to TRBJ2-1, with TRBD2 matching over 13 bases. The CDR3 has 16 residues. From germline, CDR1 is MNHEY and CDR2 SMNVEV (reference sequence). Germline trimming cut 2 bases from V and 8 bases from J; bases unmatched to any gene: 6. The DNA of the CDR3 is TGTGCCAGCAGTTTACGCGGGACTAGCGGGGCCCATGAGCAGTTCTTC. Protein: CASSLRGTSGAHEQFF.

The rearrangement links TRBV7-9 to TRBJ1-1; the D is unclear. V was shortened by 2 bases and J by 6 bases, with 10 bases between the two germline ends. Germline V CDR1 and CDR2: SEHNR, FQNEAQ (reference sequence). CDR3 length: 13 residues. The CDR3 reads CASSLSARPEAFF. The CDR3 DNA sequence: TGTGCCAGCAGCTTATCAGCGCGGCCTGAAGCTTTCTTT. The whole variable domain, filled in from reference TRBV7-9 and TRBJ1-1, reads DTGVSQNPRHKITKRGQNVTFRCDPISEHNRLYWYRQTLGQGPEFLTYFQNEAQLEKSRLLSDRFSAERPKGSFSTLEIQRTEQGDSAMYLCASSLSARPEAFFGQGTRLTVV.

The rearrangement links TRBV19 to TRBJ1-2; tentatively, D is TRBD1 (6 bases). With 5 bases removed from V and 0 bases from J, the gap between germline ends came to 16 bases. There are 16 residues in the CDR3. The germline V gene encodes CDR1 LNHDA and CDR2 SQIVND (reference sequence). DNA for the CDR3: TGTGCCAGTAGTGCCTTGAGAAGGGGGACTAACTATGGCTACACCTTC. Translated: CASSALRRGTNYGYTF.

J is TRBJ2-7 and V is TRBV30, with D perhaps matching TRBD2 (5 bases). Per germline, CDR1 GTSNPN and CDR2 SVGIG (reference sequence). This CDR3 is 14 amino acids long. Trimming pared 1 base from V and 3 bases from J, leaving 13 bases between. This chain's CDR3 is CAWSAERILYEQYF. In DNA form, the CDR3 reads TGTGCCTGGAGTGCCGAGCGGATCCTCTACGAGCAGTACTTC.

The chain joins TRBV6-6 to TRBJ2-1, with TRBD2 matching over 8 bases. Germline-derived CDR1 and CDR2 are MNHNY and SVGAGI (reference sequence). CDR3 size: 16 residues. Unmatched junction bases numbered 9, after V lost 0 bases and J lost 8 bases. In nucleotides, the CDR3 is TGTGCCAGCAGTTACTCCCCTAACGCGGGGGGCGATGAGCAGTTCTTC. Translating gives CASSYSPNAGGDEQFF.

The chain joins TRBV15 to TRBJ2-7; D gene uncertain. Trimming took off 7 bases at V and 0 bases at J, with 13 bases between the two ends. The germline CDR1 and CDR2 sequences are LNHNV and YYDKDF (reference sequence). CDR3 length equals 14 residues. This chain's CDR3 is CATINYTTSYEQYF. CDR3 DNA: TGTGCCACCATTAACTATACAACCTCCTACGAGCAGTACTTC.

The genes are TRBV5-6 and TRBJ2-5, with 11 positions matching TRBD2. Germline V gene sequence: CDR1 SGHDT, CDR2 YYEEEE. This CDR3 has 18 residues. V was pared by 4 bases and J by 3 bases, with 14 bases of the junction left unmatched. This chain's CDR3 is CASSPGALAGGGKETQYF. Written as DNA, the CDR3 is TGTGCCAGCAGCCCTGGGGCGCTAGCGGGGGGAGGCAAAGAGACCCAGTACTTC.

The chain combines TRBV4-1 with TRBJ2-7; TRBD1 aligns across 10 bases. V lost 4 bases and J lost 2; bases outside the gene matches: 5. Germline-derived CDR1 and CDR2 are MGHRA and YSYEKL. This CDR3 is 15 amino acids long. The CDR3 is CASSLRTGGAYEQYF. The CDR3 DNA reads as TGCGCCAGCAGCCTTCGGACAGGGGGGGCCTACGAGCAGTACTTC.

This sequence joins TRBV5-1 and TRBJ2-7; D gene ambiguous. The CDR3 has 11 amino acids. Trimming stripped 0 bases from V and 12 bases from J, with 10 bases between. Germline V lookup: CDR1 SGHRS, CDR2 YFSETQ. The CDR3 coding sequence is TGCGCCAGCAGCTTGGCCAGGCAACTGTACTTC. Protein product: CASSLARQLYF.

The chain has TRBV6-5 and TRBJ1-1, with 9 nucleotides matching TRBD1. CDR1 is MNHEY and CDR2 is SVGAGI in the germline V gene. CDR3 size: 14 residues. V lost 7 bases, J lost 8 bases, and 11 bases stayed unmatched. For the CDR3, the DNA is TGTGCCAGCATCGGCCGGGACAGGGATCAAGAAGCTTTCTTT. Amino acids: CASIGRDRDQEAFF.

This chain joins TRBV11-3 and TRBJ1-1; D uncertain. The CDR3 is made up of 14 amino acids. CDR1 and CDR2 from the germline V gene are SGHNT and YENEEA. Trimming pared 1 base from V and 1 base from J, leaving 7 bases between. The CDR3 region has the DNA TGTGCCAGCAGCTTAGGACGGAGGAACACTGAAGCTTTCTTT. The encoded protein is CASSLGRRNTEAFF.

The CDR3 spells CASSRGWNTEAFF. CDR3 nucleotides: TGTGCCAGCAGCCGGGGGTGGAACACTGAAGCTTTCTTT. This chain uses TRBV7-2 with TRBJ1-1; perhaps TRBD1 as D (5 bases). The CDR3 loop spans 13 amino acids. The V gene's germline CDR1 is SGHTA and CDR2 FQGNSA. V was shortened by 5 bases and J by 1 base, with 8 bases between the two germline ends. Full variable domain (rest looked up from reference TRBV7-2 and TRBJ1-1): GAGVSQSPSNKVTEKGKDVELRCDPISGHTALYWYRQSLGQGLEFLIYFQGNSAPDKSGLPSDRFSAERTGGSVSTLTIQRTQQEDSAVYLCASSRGWNTEAFFGQGTRLTVV.